The T cell receptor beta chain described here comes from a study of vaccination and CD4 T cells after COVID-19. Study background: Participants were vaccinated with two doses, given as either BNT162b2 or mRNA-1273 vaccine.

Noted treatment: 10-day PBMC culture with coronavirus spike peptide pools or control peptides (ViraFEST assay). After expanding antigen-specific T cells with peptide pools, ViraFEST sequenced their TCRs. In healthy vaccine recipients, nucleocapsid antibodies were negative before and after vaccination, showing no prior SARS-CoV-2 infection. Peptide pools at around 10 ug/ml stimulated two million PBMCs per well with 10 IU/ml IL-2. With the Oncomine TCR Beta short-read assay, DNA from cultured CD4+ T cells was sequenced. TCRdb re-called the PCR reads with MiXCR, one entry per CDR3 protein. The sample includes about 16,000 distinct CDR3 sequences, roughly four fifths of them seen just once. Germline-derived CDR1 and CDR2 are SGHTA and FQGTGA. V was shortened by 4 bases and J by 6 bases, with 13 bases between the two germline ends. The CDR3 spans 14 residues. Of note for this clonotype: What it binds is unknown.

The clonotype comes from a human donor who received a COVID-19 vaccine. V gene TRBV7-3 combines with J gene TRBJ2-1; maybe TRBD1 (6 bases). This specimen consisted of CD4+ T cells from blood, cultured in vitro, obtained after SARS-CoV-2 vaccination. The CDR3 reads CASSSPGQPNEQFF. CDR3 in DNA: TGTGCCAGCAGCTCACCGGGACAACCCAATGAGCAGTTCTTC.